The entry that follows covers one TCR beta chain sequence. As yet, its antigen is unknown. This sample was taken from a study of post-analysis software for immune sequencing data. Regarding the study as a whole: Four or five TRBV segments were significantly more frequent in patients than in controls. TRBV5-6, TRBV5-1 and TRBV20-1 were among these segments.

Prepared TCR beta cDNA libraries contained unique molecular identifiers. T cells numbering roughly 1 to 10 million yielded a few hundred thousand cDNA molecules. Each CDR3 protein gets one entry after TCRdb re-called the PCR reads with MiXCR. The sample holds approximately 690,000 distinct CDR3 sequences, about 60% seen once. Trimming left V 2 bases short and J 7 bases short, with 9 bases between. CDR1 is SNHLY and CDR2 is FYNNEI in the germline V gene. The CDR3 covers 13 residues. The chain has TRBV2 and TRBJ1-5; D is perhaps TRBD1 (6 bases). The sequencing sample was made of blood. This clonotype was sampled from a girl aged 2 to 9 with multiple sclerosis. CDR3 in DNA: TGTGCCAGCAGTGAATTGGGGGCCCAGCCCCAGCATTTT. Translation gives CASSELGAQPQHF.